The rows below give T cell receptor beta chains drawn from one sample of a study of shared clonotypes between healthy human individuals. TCRdb keeps only in-frame clones here, not all; method: immunoSEQ multiplex PCR. This table holds around 610,000 clones, approximately 96% found once. The sequenced sample was naive CD8+ T cells sorted from blood. All receptors derive from a woman in her twenties or thirties in good health. Both conserved end residues are part of each CDR3. A D gene is named only where the DNA matches it firmly. Clone size is shown for a subset of rows, as once, few, many or a class of expanded clone.

V gene	clone size	J gene	D gene	CDR3 protein	CDR3 DNA
TRBV7-9	.	TRBJ1-2	.	CASTPEPGLYGYTF	TGTGCCAGCACCCCGGAACCGGGCCTCTATGGCTACACCTTC
TRBV7-9	.	TRBJ2-1	TRBD2	CASSLSGTHNEQFF	TGTGCCAGCAGCCTTAGCGGGACCCACAATGAGCAGTTCTTC
TRBV15	.	TRBJ2-7	.	CATSRDYSIYEQYF	TGTGCCACCAGCAGAGATTACTCAATCTACGAGCAGTACTTC
TRBV27	.	TRBJ2-7	.	CASSLSVGATTYEQYF	TGTGCCAGCAGTTTATCTGTGGGAGCCACGACCTACGAGCAGTACTTC
TRBV6-1	.	TRBJ2-3	.	CASSESRVIGTDTQYF	TGTGCCAGCAGTGAATCCCGAGTGATTGGCACAGATACGCAGTATTTT
TRBV27	.	TRBJ2-7	TRBD1	CASSRTGYEQYF	TGTGCCAGCAGCCGGACAGGTTACGAGCAGTACTTC
TRBV6-1	.	TRBJ2-7	.	CASSVGKRGEQYF	TGTGCCAGCAGCGTAGGGAAAAGGGGCGAGCAGTACTTC
TRBV13	.	TRBJ2-7	.	CASTIGGHSYEQYF	TGTGCCAGCACTATCGGGGGGCACTCCTACGAGCAGTACTTC
TRBV7-2	.	TRBJ2-3	.	CASSLVARGPELPTDTQYF	TGTGCCAGCAGCTTAGTGGCCAGGGGCCCCGAATTACCCACAGATACGCAGTATTTT
TRBV5-4	.	TRBJ2-1	TRBD2	CASSFRGGNEQFF	TGTGCCAGCAGCTTCCGGGGGGGAAATGAGCAGTTCTTC
TRBV28	.	TRBJ1-1	.	CASSPGNTEAFF	TGTGCCAGCAGTCCAGGGAACACTGAAGCTTTCTTT
TRBV27	.	TRBJ2-7	TRBD2	CASSLLAGGAYEQYF	TGTGCCAGCAGCCTCCTAGCGGGAGGGGCCTACGAGCAGTACTTC
TRBV5-1	.	TRBJ2-1	TRBD2	CASSSGTSGNYEQFF	TGCGCCAGCAGTTCCGGGACTAGCGGGAACTATGAGCAGTTCTTC
TRBV6-1	.	TRBJ2-7	.	CASSTGKSEQYF	TGTGCCAGCAGTACAGGCAAAAGCGAGCAGTACTTC
TRBV5-4	few	TRBJ2-5	.	CASSGEAQETQYF	TGTGCCAGCAGTGGAGAGGCCCAAGAGACCCAGTACTTC
TRBV7-6	.	TRBJ1-4	.	CASSFEHAGSNEKLFF	TGTGCCAGCAGCTTTGAACATGCAGGGTCTAATGAAAAACTGTTTTTT
TRBV27	once	TRBJ1-1	.	CASSTGIAEAFF	TGTGCCAGCAGTACAGGGATCGCCGAAGCTTTCTTT
TRBV2	.	TRBJ2-7	.	CASRGAETYEQYF	TGTGCCAGCAGGGGAGCAGAAACCTACGAGCAGTACTTC
TRBV5-6	.	TRBJ2-2	.	CASSLVPGELFF	TGTGCCAGCAGCTTGGTCCCCGGGGAGCTGTTTTTT